The 10 T cell receptor beta chains listed next were all sequenced from one sample in a study of lymphopenia after photon versus proton radiotherapy. Method: immunoSEQ multiplex PCR; TCRdb's copy keeps in-frame clones and lacks some. The repertoire holds 65,000 or so clones, with roughly 87% as singletons. The material was peripheral blood, obtained from a patient treated with proton-based radiotherapy. Receptors were obtained from an elderly man with esophageal cancer.

V is TRBV11-2 and J is TRBJ2-4, with D perhaps given as TRBD1 or TRBD2 (6 bases each). This CDR3 is built from 15 residues. Trimming took 1 base from V and 8 from J, leaving 15 bases between them. The germline V gene encodes CDR1 SGHAT and CDR2 FQNNGV. CDR3 DNA sequence: TGTGCCAGCAGCTTAGGGCTGGGGGGCGGTGACATTCAGTACTTC. This sequence encodes CASSLGLGGGDIQYF. The whole variable domain, remainder taken from reference TRBV11-2 and TRBJ2-4, is EAGVAQSPRYKIIEKRQSVAFWCNPISGHATLYWYQQILGQGPKLLIQFQNNGVVDDSQLPKDRFSAERLKGVDSTLKIQPAKLEDSAVYLCASSLGLGGGDIQYFGAGTRLSVL.

This chain uses TRBV19 with TRBJ1-5; D is unclear. This CDR3 comprises 16 residues. CDR1 is LNHDA, CDR2 SQIVND, per germline (reference sequence). V shed 9 bases and J shed 5 bases, with 23 bases lying between them. The CDR3 DNA reads TGTGCCAGCTTATTAACAGCAAAATTGGCGCATCAGCCCCAGCATTTT. It is translated as CASLLTAKLAHQPQHF.

This clone was recorded only once. This chain links TRBV18 with TRBJ2-7, with 7 bases fitting TRBD1. V was pared by 2 bases and J by 7 bases, with 8 bases of the junction left unmatched. CDR1 and CDR2 from the germline V gene are KGHSH and LQKENI. This CDR3 is built from 14 residues. This chain's CDR3 is CASSPFEGAGEQYF. The CDR3 DNA reads TGTGCCAGCTCACCATTTGAGGGGGCTGGGGAGCAGTACTTC.

The count of this clone is one. The V gene is TRBV19, the J gene TRBJ2-3; D gene ambiguous. V lost 6 bases, J lost 5 bases, and 9 bases lay in between. The CDR3 length is 12 residues. Germline V lookup: CDR1 LNHDA, CDR2 SQIVND (reference sequence). The chain's CDR3 is CASSTSGDTQYF. The CDR3 nucleotides read TGTGCCAGTAGCACAAGTGGAGATACGCAGTATTTT.

The chain combines TRBV11-2 with TRBJ2-7; possibly TRBD2 for D (6 bases). CDR1 and CDR2 (germline): SGHAT, FQNNGV. The CDR3 spans 14 residues. V was pared by 2 bases and J by 4 bases, with 12 bases between. The CDR3 DNA follows: TGTGCCAGCAGCTTATCAGCGGGCCATTACGAGCAGTACTTC. It yields the protein CASSLSAGHYEQYF.

V is TRBV28 and J is TRBJ2-1, with 13 bases that match TRBD2. In germline, CDR1 is MDHEN, CDR2 SYDVKM. V shed 2 bases, J shed 5 bases, and the junction held 3 bases outside the gene matches. This CDR3 is built from 16 residues. This chain's CDR3 is CASSLGLAGADNEQFF. CDR3 nucleotide sequence: TGTGCCAGCAGTTTAGGACTAGCGGGAGCCGACAATGAGCAGTTCTTC.

The chain employs TRBV7-2 and TRBJ2-3; D perhaps matches TRBD2 (5 bases). This CDR3 spans 15 amino acids. Deletions cut 5 bases from V and 4 bases from J, with 16 bases between. Germline assignment: CDR1 SGHTA and CDR2 FQGNSA. CDR3 coding DNA: TGTGCCAGCAGCCCTAAAGTGAGGGTCGCAGATACGCAGTATTTT. Translation: CASSPKVRVADTQYF.

The J gene is TRBJ1-2, the V gene TRBV4-3; a weak D match, TRBD1 (5 bases). The germline CDR1 and CDR2 sequences are LGHNA and YSLEER. This CDR3 has 12 amino acids. Trimming cost V 6 bases and J 8 bases, with 13 bases left between them. CDR3 DNA sequence: TGCGCCAGCAGTCAGGGTAGGGAAGGCTACACCTTC. Its translation: CASSQGREGYTF.

The rearrangement uses TRBV21-1 and TRBJ2-2; the table's TRBD1 call for D was not verified on the DNA. TRBV21-1 is reported as a pseudogene. The CDR3 has 20 residues. Written as DNA, the CDR3 is TGTGCCAGCAGCAAAGCCACATTTAGGGGGCGTGTATGGGACACCGGGGAGCTGTTTTTT. Protein sequence: CASSKATFRGRVWDTGELFF.

This clone was counted a single time. The gene calls are TRBV4-1 and TRBJ1-4, with D hard to call. With 2 bases removed from V and 8 bases from J, the gap between germline ends came to 18 bases. This CDR3 comprises 16 residues. CDR1 and CDR2 from the germline V gene are MGHRA and YSYEKL. The CDR3 reads CASSQPGRYLGEKLFF. CDR3 DNA: TGCGCCAGCAGCCAACCCGGCCGTTACCTTGGGGAAAAACTGTTTTTT.